A single T cell receptor beta chain is shown here with its context. The V and J ends lost 3 bases and 6 bases, in that order; junction bases with no gene match: 9. Germline V gives CDR1 SQVTM, CDR2 ANQGSEA. The CDR3 runs to 15 residues. The data originate from a study of cytomegalovirus exposure and HLA in healthy donors. Primers included in the PCR were 60 Vbeta and 13 Jbeta primers. Generated by immunoSEQ multiplex PCR, the TCRdb table keeps only in-frame clones and is missing some. This table holds approximately 160,000 clones, approximately 78% found once. This chain joins TRBV29-1 and TRBJ2-3; 10 bases match TRBD2. Material: PBMCs. The receptor was isolated from a woman in her fifties or sixties in good health and CMV-seropositive. The CDR3 nucleotides are TGCAGCGTTGACCTAACTAGCGGGGTAGGGGATACGCAGTATTTT. Translated, it gives CSVDLTSGVGDTQYF.